What follows are 9 T cell receptor beta chains derived from one specimen sequenced in a study of cytomegalovirus exposure and HLA in healthy donors. The PCR employed 60 Vbeta primers together with 13 Jbeta primers. This table comes from immunoSEQ multiplex PCR, and its TCRdb copy is limited to in-frame clones, with some not included. The table shows about 210,000 clones, with around 80% occurring only once. The specimen was PBMCs. Receptors were obtained from a man aged 40-55 years in good health and CMV-seropositive.

This chain uses TRBV5-1 with TRBJ2-1; 9 bases align to TRBD2. Germline lookup yields CDR1 SGHRS and CDR2 YFSETQ. V was pared by 4 bases and J by 5 bases, with 7 bases of the junction left unmatched. The CDR3 loop spans 15 amino acids. CDR3: CASSLGTSSNNEQFF. The CDR3 bases are TGCGCCAGCAGCCTCGGGACTAGCAGCAACAATGAGCAGTTCTTC. The variable domain in full, completed from reference TRBV5-1 and TRBJ2-1, reads KAGVTQTPRYLIKTRGQQVTLSCSPISGHRSVSWYQQTPGQGLQFLFEYFSETQRNKGNFPGRFSGRQFSNSRSEMNVSTLELGDSALYLCASSLGTSSNNEQFFGPGTRLTVL.

V gene TRBV27 combines with J gene TRBJ1-1; D gene unclear. The CDR3 has 12 amino acids. V shed 2 bases and J shed 7 bases, with 8 bases lying between them. The germline V gene has CDR1 MNHEY and CDR2 SMNVEV (reference sequence). CDR3 DNA sequence: TGTGCCAGCAGTTTACCGGGTAATGAAGCTTTCTTT. This codes for CASSLPGNEAFF.

The chain's CDR3 is CSARTSLETQYF. The CDR3 bases are TGCAGCGCCCGGACTAGCCTAGAGACCCAGTACTTC. The V gene is TRBV29-1, the J gene TRBJ2-5; TRBD2 matches 8 bases. The CDR3 sequence is 12 residues long. Germline CDR1 SQVTM, CDR2 ANQGSEA. Germline trimming cut 7 bases from V and 4 bases from J; bases unmatched to any gene: 5.

Only a few counts were recorded for this clone. DNA for the CDR3: TGTGCCATCAGTGAAAAAAGGGAGGTTACTGCTGGGGCCAACGTCCTGACTTTC. Translation: CAISEKREVTAGANVLTF. This rearrangement joins TRBV10-3 to TRBJ2-6; possibly TRBD2 for D (6 bases). The V end lost 3 bases, the J end lost 2 bases, and 17 bases lay between the germline ends. Looked up from germline, CDR1 is ENHRY and CDR2 is SYGVKD. The CDR3 spans 18 residues.

This chain uses TRBV9 with TRBJ1-2; the D is unclear. The CDR3 has 14 amino acids. Germline V gene lookup returns CDR1 SGDLS and CDR2 YYNGEE. Trimming cost V 0 bases and J 2 bases, with 8 bases left between them. The CDR3 is CASSVASGNYGYTF. Written as DNA, the CDR3 is TGTGCCAGCAGCGTAGCCAGCGGGAACTATGGCTACACCTTC.

The chain joins TRBV11-2 to TRBJ2-1; no clear D. The CDR3 is 15 amino acids. V was shortened by 5 bases and J by 7 bases, with 18 bases between the two germline ends. Germline lookup yields CDR1 SGHAT and CDR2 FQNNGV. The CDR3 DNA sequence: TGTGCCAGCAGCCCTAGTGCCCGACCTATTAATGAGCAGTTCTTC. It translates to CASSPSARPINEQFF. The full variable domain, its missing parts supplied by reference TRBV11-2 and TRBJ2-1, is EAGVAQSPRYKIIEKRQSVAFWCNPISGHATLYWYQQILGQGPKLLIQFQNNGVVDDSQLPKDRFSAERLKGVDSTLKIQPAKLEDSAVYLCASSPSARPINEQFFGPGTRLTVL.

This chain joins TRBV5-5 and TRBJ1-1; D is possibly TRBD1 (5 bases). V lost 0 bases, J lost 1 base, and 7 bases lay in between. CDR1 and CDR2 (germline): SGHKS, YYEKEE (reference sequence). This CDR3 is built from 14 residues. In DNA form, the CDR3 reads TGTGCCAGCAGCTTGGTGGGGCCGAACACTGAAGCTTTCTTT. It yields the protein CASSLVGPNTEAFF.

The CDR3 DNA reads as TGTGCCAGCAGCTTGGTCGGTGACTATGGCTACACCTTC. As protein: CASSLVGDYGYTF. The chain carries TRBV5-4 and TRBJ1-2; D gene uncertain. The CDR3 contains 13 residues. Germline-derived CDR1 and CDR2 are SGHNT and YYREEE (reference sequence). V lost 0 bases and J 3 bases, leaving 6 bases between the germline ends.

CDR3 DNA sequence: TGCGCCAGCAGTGAGGGACAGGGGGAAGAGACCCAGTACTTC. It is translated as CASSEGQGEETQYF. This chain connects TRBV10-1 to TRBJ2-5, with 10 bases lining up with TRBD1. Germline V lookup: CDR1 WNHNN, CDR2 SYGVQD (reference sequence). The V segment lost 2 bases and the J segment 3 bases; nucleotides outside the gene matches: 0. The length of the CDR3 is 14 residues.